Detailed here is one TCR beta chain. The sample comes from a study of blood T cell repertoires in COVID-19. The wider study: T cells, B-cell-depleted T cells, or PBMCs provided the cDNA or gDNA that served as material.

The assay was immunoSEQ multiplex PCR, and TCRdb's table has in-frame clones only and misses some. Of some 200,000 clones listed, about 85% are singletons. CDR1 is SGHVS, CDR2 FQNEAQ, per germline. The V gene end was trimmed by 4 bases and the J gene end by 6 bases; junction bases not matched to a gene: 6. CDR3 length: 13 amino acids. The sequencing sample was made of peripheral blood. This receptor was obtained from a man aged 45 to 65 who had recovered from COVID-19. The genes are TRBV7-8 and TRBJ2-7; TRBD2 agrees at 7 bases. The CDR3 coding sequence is TGTGCCAGCAGCTGGGGGGGGGAACGCGAGCAGTACTTC. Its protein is CASSWGGEREQYF.